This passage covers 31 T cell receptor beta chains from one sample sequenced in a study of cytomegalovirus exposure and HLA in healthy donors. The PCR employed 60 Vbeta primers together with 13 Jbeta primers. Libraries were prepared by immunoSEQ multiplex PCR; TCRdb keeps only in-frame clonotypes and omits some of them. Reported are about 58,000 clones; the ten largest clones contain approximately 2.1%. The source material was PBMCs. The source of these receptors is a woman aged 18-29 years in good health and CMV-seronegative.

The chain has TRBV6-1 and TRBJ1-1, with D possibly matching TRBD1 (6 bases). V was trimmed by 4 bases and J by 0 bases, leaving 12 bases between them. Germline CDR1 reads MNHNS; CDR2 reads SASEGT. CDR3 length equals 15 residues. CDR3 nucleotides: TGTGCCAGCAGTGCGTTAGGACAGCTGAACACTGAAGCTTTCTTT. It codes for CASSALGQLNTEAFF.

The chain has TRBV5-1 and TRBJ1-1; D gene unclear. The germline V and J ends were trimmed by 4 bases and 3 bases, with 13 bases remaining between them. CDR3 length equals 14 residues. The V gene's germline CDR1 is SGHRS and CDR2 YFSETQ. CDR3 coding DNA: TGCGCCAGCAGCCCTGCCCCAGATGACACTGAAGCTTTCTTT. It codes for CASSPAPDDTEAFF.

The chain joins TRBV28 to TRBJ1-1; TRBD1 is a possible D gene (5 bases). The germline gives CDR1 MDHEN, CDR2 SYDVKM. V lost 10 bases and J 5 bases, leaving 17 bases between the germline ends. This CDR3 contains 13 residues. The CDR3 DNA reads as TGTGCCACCCAAGAAGGGGTGAGAACTGAAGCTTTCTTT. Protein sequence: CATQEGVRTEAFF.

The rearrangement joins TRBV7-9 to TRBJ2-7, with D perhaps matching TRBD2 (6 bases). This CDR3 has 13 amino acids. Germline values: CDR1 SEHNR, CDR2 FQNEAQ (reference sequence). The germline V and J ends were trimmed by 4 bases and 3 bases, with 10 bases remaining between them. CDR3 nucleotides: TGTGCCAGCAGCTCACCGGAGGGCTACGAGCAGTACTTC. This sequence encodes CASSSPEGYEQYF.

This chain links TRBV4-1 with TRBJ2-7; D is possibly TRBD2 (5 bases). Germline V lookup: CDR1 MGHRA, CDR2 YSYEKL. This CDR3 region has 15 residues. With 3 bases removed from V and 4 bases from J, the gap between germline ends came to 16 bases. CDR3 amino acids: CASSQILGPNYEQYF. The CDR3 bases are TGCGCCAGCAGCCAGATACTAGGCCCCAATTACGAGCAGTACTTC.

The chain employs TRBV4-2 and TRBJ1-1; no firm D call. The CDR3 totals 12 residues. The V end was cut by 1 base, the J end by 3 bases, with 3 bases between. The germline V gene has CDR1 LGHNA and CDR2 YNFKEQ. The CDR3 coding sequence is TGTGCCAGCAGCCAAGGCGACACTGAAGCTTTCTTT. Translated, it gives CASSQGDTEAFF.

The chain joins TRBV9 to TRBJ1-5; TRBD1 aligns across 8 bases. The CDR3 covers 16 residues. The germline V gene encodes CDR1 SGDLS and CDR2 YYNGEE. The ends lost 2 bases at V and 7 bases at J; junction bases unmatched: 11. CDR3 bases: TGTGCCAGCAGCGTGAGGACAGGACAGGGTAGGCAGCCCCAGCATTTT. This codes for CASSVRTGQGRQPQHF.

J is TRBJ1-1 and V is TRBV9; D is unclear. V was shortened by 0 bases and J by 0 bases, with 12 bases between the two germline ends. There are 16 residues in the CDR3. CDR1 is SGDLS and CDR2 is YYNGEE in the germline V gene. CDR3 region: CASSVEALLMNTEAFF. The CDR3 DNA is TGTGCCAGCAGCGTAGAAGCCCTCCTCATGAACACTGAAGCTTTCTTT.

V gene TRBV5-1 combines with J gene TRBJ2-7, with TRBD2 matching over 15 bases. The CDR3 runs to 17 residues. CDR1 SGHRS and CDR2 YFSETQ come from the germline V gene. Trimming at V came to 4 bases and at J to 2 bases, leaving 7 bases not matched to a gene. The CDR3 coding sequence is TGCGCCAGCAGCGAAGGGTGGACTAGCGGGGGGGCCTACGAGCAGTACTTC. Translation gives CASSEGWTSGGAYEQYF.

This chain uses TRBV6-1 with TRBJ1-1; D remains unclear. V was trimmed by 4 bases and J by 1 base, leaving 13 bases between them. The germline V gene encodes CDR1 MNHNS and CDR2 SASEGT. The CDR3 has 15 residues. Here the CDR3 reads CASSVNRRRNTEAFF. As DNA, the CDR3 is TGTGCCAGCAGTGTCAATCGACGGAGGAACACTGAAGCTTTCTTT.

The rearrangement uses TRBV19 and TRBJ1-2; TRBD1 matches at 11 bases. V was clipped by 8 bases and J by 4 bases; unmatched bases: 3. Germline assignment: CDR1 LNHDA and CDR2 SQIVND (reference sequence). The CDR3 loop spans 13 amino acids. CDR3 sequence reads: CASRTGGSYGYTF. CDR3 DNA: TGTGCCAGTCGGACAGGGGGCTCCTATGGCTACACCTTC.

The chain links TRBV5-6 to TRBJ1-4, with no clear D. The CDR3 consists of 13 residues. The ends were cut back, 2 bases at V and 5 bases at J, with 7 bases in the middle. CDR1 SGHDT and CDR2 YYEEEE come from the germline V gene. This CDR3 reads CASSFGPNEKLFF. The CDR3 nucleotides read TGTGCCAGCAGCTTTGGCCCGAATGAAAAACTGTTTTTT. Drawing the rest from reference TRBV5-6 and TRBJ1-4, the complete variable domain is DAGVTQSPTHLIKTRGQQVTLRCSPKSGHDTVSWYQQALGQGPQFIFQYYEEEERQRGNFPDRFSGHQFPNYSSELNVNALLLGDSALYLCASSFGPNEKLFFGSGTQLSVL.

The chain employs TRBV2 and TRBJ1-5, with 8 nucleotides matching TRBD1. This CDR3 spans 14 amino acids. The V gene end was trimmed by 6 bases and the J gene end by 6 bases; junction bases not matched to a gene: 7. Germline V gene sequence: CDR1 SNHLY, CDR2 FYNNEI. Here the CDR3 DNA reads TGTGCCAGCAGCGGATCGACAGGGGCTCAGCCCCAGCATTTT. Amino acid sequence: CASSGSTGAQPQHF.

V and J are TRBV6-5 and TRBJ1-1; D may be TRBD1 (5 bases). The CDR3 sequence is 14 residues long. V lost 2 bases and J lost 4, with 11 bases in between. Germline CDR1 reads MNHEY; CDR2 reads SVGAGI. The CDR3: CASSYVMGGTEAFF. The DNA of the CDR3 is TGTGCCAGCAGTTACGTTATGGGGGGCACTGAAGCTTTCTTT.

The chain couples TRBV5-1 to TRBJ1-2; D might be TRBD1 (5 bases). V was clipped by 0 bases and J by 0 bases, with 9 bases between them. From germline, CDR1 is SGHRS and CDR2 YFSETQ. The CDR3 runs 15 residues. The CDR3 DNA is TGCGCCAGCAGCTTGGGGGGCGGCTCTAACTATGGCTACACCTTC. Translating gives CASSLGGGSNYGYTF.

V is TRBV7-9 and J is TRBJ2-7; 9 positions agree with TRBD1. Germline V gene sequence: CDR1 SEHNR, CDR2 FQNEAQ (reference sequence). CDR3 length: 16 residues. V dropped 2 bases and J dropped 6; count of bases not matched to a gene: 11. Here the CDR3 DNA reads TGTGCCAGCAGCTTACCTCCGGGACAGGGACGTGGCGAGCAGTACTTC. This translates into CASSLPPGQGRGEQYF. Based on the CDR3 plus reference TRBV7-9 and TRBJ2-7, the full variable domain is DTGVSQNPRHKITKRGQNVTFRCDPISEHNRLYWYRQTLGQGPEFLTYFQNEAQLEKSRLLSDRFSAERPKGSFSTLEIQRTEQGDSAMYLCASSLPPGQGRGEQYFGPGTRLTVT.

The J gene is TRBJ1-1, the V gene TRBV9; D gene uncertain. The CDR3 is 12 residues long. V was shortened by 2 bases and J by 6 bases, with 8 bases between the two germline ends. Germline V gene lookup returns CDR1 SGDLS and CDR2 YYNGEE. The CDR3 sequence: CASSVASPEAFF. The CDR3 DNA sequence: TGTGCCAGCAGCGTGGCAAGTCCTGAAGCTTTCTTT.

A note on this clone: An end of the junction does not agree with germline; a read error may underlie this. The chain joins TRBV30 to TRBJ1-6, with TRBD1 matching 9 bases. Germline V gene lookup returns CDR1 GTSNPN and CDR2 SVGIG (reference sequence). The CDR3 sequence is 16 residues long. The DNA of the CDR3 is TGTGCCTGGAGTGTAAGGTCGGGACAGGGAGATTCACCCCTCCCCTTT. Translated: CAWSVRSGQGDSPLPF.

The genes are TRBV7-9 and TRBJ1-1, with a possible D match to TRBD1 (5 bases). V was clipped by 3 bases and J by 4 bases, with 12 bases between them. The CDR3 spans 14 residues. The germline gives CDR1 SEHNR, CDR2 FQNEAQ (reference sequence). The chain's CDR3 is CASSFSAGGTEAFF. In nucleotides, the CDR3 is TGTGCCAGCAGCTTCTCCGCCGGGGGCACTGAAGCTTTCTTT.

The CDR3 DNA reads TGTGCTAGTGCTCTCGGACAGGGAGGAAACACCGGGGAGCTGTTTTTT. Translating it yields CASALGQGGNTGELFF. The gene calls are TRBV12-5 and TRBJ2-2, with 8 bases identical to TRBD1. Germline values: CDR1 LGHNT, CDR2 FRNRAP. With 7 bases clipped from V and 2 bases from J, the junction kept 9 bases outside the gene matches. CDR3 length: 16 residues.

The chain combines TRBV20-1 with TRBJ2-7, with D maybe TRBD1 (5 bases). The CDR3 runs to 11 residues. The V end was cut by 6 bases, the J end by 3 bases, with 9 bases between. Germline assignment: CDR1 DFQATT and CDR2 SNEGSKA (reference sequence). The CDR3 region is CSALDSYEQYF. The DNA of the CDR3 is TGCAGTGCCTTAGACAGCTACGAGCAGTACTTC.

The CDR3 spells CATSMVRVAGANVLTF. CDR3 nucleotide sequence: TGTGCCACCAGCATGGTCAGGGTAGCTGGGGCCAACGTCCTGACTTTC. V and J are TRBV15 and TRBJ2-6; maybe TRBD1 (5 bases). Germline CDR1 LNHNV, CDR2 YYDKDF (reference sequence). The length of the CDR3 is 16 residues. The V end was cut by 4 bases, the J end by 2 bases, with 12 bases between.

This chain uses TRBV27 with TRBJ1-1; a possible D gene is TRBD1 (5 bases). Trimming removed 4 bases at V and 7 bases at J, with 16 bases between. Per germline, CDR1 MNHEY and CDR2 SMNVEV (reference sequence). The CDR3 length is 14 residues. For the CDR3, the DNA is TGTGCCAGCAGTTGGAGGGGTCACGGCAATGAAGCTTTCTTT. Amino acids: CASSWRGHGNEAFF.

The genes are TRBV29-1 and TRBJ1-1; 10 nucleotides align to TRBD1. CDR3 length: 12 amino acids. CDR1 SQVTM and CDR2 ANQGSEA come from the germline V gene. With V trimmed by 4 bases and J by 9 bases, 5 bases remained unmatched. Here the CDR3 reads CSVGWDRGKAFF. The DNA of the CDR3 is TGCAGCGTTGGCTGGGACAGGGGAAAAGCTTTCTTT.

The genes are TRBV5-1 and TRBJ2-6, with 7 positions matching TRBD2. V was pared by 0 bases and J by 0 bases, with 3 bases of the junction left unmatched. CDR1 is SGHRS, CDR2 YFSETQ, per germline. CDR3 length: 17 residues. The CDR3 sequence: CASSLAGGGSGANVLTF. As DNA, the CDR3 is TGCGCCAGCAGCTTGGCGGGGGGAGGCTCTGGGGCCAACGTCCTGACTTTC.

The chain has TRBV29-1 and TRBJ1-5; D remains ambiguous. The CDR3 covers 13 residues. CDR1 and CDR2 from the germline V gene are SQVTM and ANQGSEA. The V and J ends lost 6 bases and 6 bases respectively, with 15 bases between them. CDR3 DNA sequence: TGCAGCGTGGTCTTCCGTCCGGGTCAGCCCCAGCATTTT. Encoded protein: CSVVFRPGQPQHF.

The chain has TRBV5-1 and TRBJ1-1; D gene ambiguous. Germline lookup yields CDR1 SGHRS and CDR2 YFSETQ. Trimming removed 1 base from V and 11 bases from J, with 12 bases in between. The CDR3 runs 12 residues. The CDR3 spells CASSLSGEMAFF. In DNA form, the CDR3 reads TGCGCCAGCAGCTTGAGTGGGGAGATGGCTTTCTTT.

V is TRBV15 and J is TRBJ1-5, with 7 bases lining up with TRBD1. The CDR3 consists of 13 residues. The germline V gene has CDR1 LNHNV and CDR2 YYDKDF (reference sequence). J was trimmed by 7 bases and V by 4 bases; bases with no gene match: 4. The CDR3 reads CATSTTGFQPQHF. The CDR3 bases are TGTGCCACCAGCACGACAGGGTTCCAGCCCCAGCATTTT.

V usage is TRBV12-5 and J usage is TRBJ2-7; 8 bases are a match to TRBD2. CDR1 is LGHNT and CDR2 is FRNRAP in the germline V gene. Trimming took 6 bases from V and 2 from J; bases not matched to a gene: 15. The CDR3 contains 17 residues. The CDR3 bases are TGTGCTAGTGGCCCGGGGGGGGCAGGGGCCTTCGCCTACGAGCAGTACTTC. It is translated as CASGPGGAGAFAYEQYF. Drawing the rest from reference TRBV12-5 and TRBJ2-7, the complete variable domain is DARVTQTPRHKVTEMGQEVTMRCQPILGHNTVFWYRQTMMQGLELLAYFRNRAPLDDSGMPKDRFSAEMPDATLATLKIQPSEPRDSAVYFCASGPGGAGAFAYEQYFGPGTRLTVT.

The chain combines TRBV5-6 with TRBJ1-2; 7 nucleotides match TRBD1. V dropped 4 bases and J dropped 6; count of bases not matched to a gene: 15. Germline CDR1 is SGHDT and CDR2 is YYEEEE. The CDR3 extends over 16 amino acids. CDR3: CASSLKGTGVGNGYTF. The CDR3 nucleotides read TGTGCCAGCAGCCTTAAGGGTACAGGGGTTGGTAATGGCTACACCTTC.

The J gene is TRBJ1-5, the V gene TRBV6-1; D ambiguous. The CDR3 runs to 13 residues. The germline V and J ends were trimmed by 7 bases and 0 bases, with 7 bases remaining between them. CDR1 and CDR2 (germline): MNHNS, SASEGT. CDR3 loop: CASKYYSNQPQHF. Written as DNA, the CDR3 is TGTGCCAGCAAGTACTATAGCAATCAGCCCCAGCATTTT.